This T cell receptor beta chain was found in a study of blood T cell repertoires in COVID-19. Study-level information: Samples representing acute and convalescent COVID-19 were sourced from the United States, Italy and Spain. From T cells, B-cell-depleted T cells, or PBMCs came the material, which was cDNA or gDNA.

TCRdb's table, derived via immunoSEQ multiplex PCR, lists solely in-frame clones and lacks some. Of 45,000 to 60,000 clones in the sample, more than 70% are singletons; the top ten hold 15% to 20%. This clonotype was sampled from a human donor in a cohort sampled during active COVID-19. The sample taken for sequencing was peripheral blood.

The CDR3 sequence: CASSLVGGKSEWRLVNEQFF. CDR3 bases: TGTGCCAGCAGCTTAGTAGGGGGCAAATCTGAGTGGAGGTTGGTAAATGAGCAGTTCTTC. This chain uses TRBV11-3 with TRBJ2-1; 7 nucleotides line up with TRBD1. Germline V CDR1 and CDR2: SGHNT, YENEEA. Trimming cost V 1 base and J 7 bases; bases outside gene matches: 22. CDR3 length: 20 residues. Combining the CDR3 with reference TRBV11-3 and TRBJ2-1 gives the whole variable domain EAGVVQSPRYKIIEKKQPVAFWCNPISGHNTLYWYLQNLGQGPELLIRYENEEAVDDSQLPKDRFSAERLKGVDSTLKIQPAELGDSAVYLCASSLVGGKSEWRLVNEQFFGPGTRLTVL.